The source of this T cell receptor (beta chain) is a study of blood T cell repertoires in COVID-19. The overall study: In each case, the material was cDNA or gDNA derived from T cells, B-cell-depleted T cells, or PBMCs.

As originally analysed: Using reference gene primer amplification, nucleated cell counts were estimated. Generated by immunoSEQ multiplex PCR, the TCRdb table keeps only in-frame clones and is missing some. V, J and clone size are taken as reported in that table, and D and trimming were inferred from the DNA itself. This table has 200,000 to 300,000 clones, about 88% appearing once. Germline values: CDR1 GTSNPN, CDR2 SVGIG (reference sequence). There are 16 residues in the CDR3. The trim removed 2 bases at V and 1 base at J, leaving 10 bases unmatched. The source of this sequence is a woman between 40 and 55 years old who had recovered from COVID-19. Sequenced input: peripheral blood. The chain links TRBV30 to TRBJ2-5; TRBD1 aligns across 7 bases. The CDR3 DNA sequence: TGTGCCTGGAGTTGGGGCCCGACAGGGTGCCAAGAGACCCAGTACTTC. This codes for CAWSWGPTGCQETQYF.